The 15 T cell receptor beta chains below were found in one sample sequenced in a study of T cells expressing NK-cell markers. With the 5' RACE reads reprocessed, TCRdb shows one record per CDR3 protein and no DNA. Here the sample table reports about 460,000 distinct CDR3 sequences. Sequenced material: blood T cells: a sorted CD56 or NKG2C T cell subset, CD4+ or CD8+ T cells, or bulk PBMC T cells (not recorded which). These receptors came from a woman aged 45-59 years in good health.

The chain couples TRBV7-9 to TRBJ2-3; TCRdb indicates TRBD2, and absent DNA this call remains unverified. This CDR3 is 14 amino acids long. The germline V gene has CDR1 SEHNR and CDR2 FQNEAQ (reference sequence). The CDR3 is CASSQGHGTDTQYF. Using reference TRBV7-9 and TRBJ2-3 for the parts outside the CDR3, the full variable domain is DTGVSQNPRHKITKRGQNVTFRCDPISEHNRLYWYRQTLGQGPEFLTYFQNEAQLEKSRLLSDRFSAERPKGSFSTLEIQRTEQGDSAMYLCASSQGHGTDTQYFGPGTRLTVL.

This sequence joins TRBV29-1 and TRBJ2-3; the TCRdb D gene call, TRBD2, has no DNA to confirm it. This CDR3 is 11 amino acids long. CDR1 SQVTM and CDR2 ANQGSEA come from the germline V gene. CDR3 protein: CSVSGGDTQYF.

The chain links TRBV24-1 to TRBJ2-1; TCRdb reports TRBD2, a call that lacks DNA to check it against. The CDR3 is 17 residues long. The germline V gene has CDR1 KGHDR and CDR2 SFDVKD. The CDR3 loop is CATSTVTGEANYNEQFF.

This rearrangement joins TRBV29-1 to TRBJ1-6; no DNA is available, so the TRBD1 call from TCRdb remains unchecked. Per germline, CDR1 SQVTM and CDR2 ANQGSEA. The CDR3 totals 12 residues. This chain's CDR3 is CSVSTGDSPLHF.

V is TRBV5-5 and J is TRBJ2-3; there is no DNA to check the TCRdb D call of TRBD2. Looked up from germline, CDR1 is SGHKS and CDR2 is YYEKEE (reference sequence). The CDR3 totals 15 residues. CDR3 amino acids: CASSFGREVVDTQYF.

The rearrangement joins TRBV12-3 or TRBV12-4 to TRBJ1-4. There are 14 residues in the CDR3. The CDR3 loop reads CASSLAVTYEKLFF.

The chain joins TRBV19 to TRBJ1-4. Per the germline V gene, CDR1 is LNHDA and CDR2 is SQIVND (reference sequence). This CDR3 comprises 15 residues. The CDR3 sequence: CASTWEGSTNEKLFF.

The CDR3 spells CASSRGTSGRADTGELFF. V is TRBV12-3 or TRBV12-4 and J is TRBJ2-2; checking the TCRdb D call of TRBD2 is not possible without DNA. This CDR3 is 18 amino acids long.

V gene TRBV6-2 or TRBV6-3 combines with J gene TRBJ1-5. This CDR3 has 15 amino acids. Germline V gene lookup returns CDR1 MNHEY and CDR2 SVGEGT. CDR3 sequence reads: CASRNGRVDNQPQHF.

The rearrangement joins TRBV9 to TRBJ2-7. The CDR3 is 14 amino acids. Germline assignment: CDR1 SGDLS and CDR2 YYNGEE. The CDR3 protein is CASSVGTGIYEQYF.

This chain links TRBV7-8 with TRBJ2-3; with no DNA, the TCRdb D assignment of TRBD2 cannot be verified. This CDR3 is built from 19 residues. Per germline, CDR1 SGHVS and CDR2 FQNEAQ. The CDR3 reads CASSLVVRLAGWTTDTQYF.

V and J are TRBV5-1 and TRBJ2-1; the D gene TCRdb calls, TRBD2, cannot be checked with no DNA. The CDR3 has 16 residues. Per germline, CDR1 SGHRS and CDR2 YFSETQ. The CDR3 reads CASSQESSGRLREQFF.

The genes are TRBV4-1 and TRBJ1-2. This CDR3 has 15 amino acids. Germline V lookup: CDR1 MGHRA, CDR2 YSYEKL. Here the CDR3 reads CASSQDWRVNYGYTF.

The chain combines TRBV5-6 with TRBJ2-4; TCRdb names TRBD1, which stays unverified in the absence of DNA. The CDR3 length is 13 residues. The germline CDR1 and CDR2 sequences are SGHDT and YYEEEE. CDR3 in amino acids: CASSLWDRDIQYF.

The chain uses TRBV20-1 and TRBJ2-4; there is no DNA to check the TCRdb D call of TRBD2. The length of the CDR3 is 14 residues. Germline-derived CDR1 and CDR2 are DFQATT and SNEGSKA (reference sequence). The CDR3 loop reads CSASPLRRENIQYF.